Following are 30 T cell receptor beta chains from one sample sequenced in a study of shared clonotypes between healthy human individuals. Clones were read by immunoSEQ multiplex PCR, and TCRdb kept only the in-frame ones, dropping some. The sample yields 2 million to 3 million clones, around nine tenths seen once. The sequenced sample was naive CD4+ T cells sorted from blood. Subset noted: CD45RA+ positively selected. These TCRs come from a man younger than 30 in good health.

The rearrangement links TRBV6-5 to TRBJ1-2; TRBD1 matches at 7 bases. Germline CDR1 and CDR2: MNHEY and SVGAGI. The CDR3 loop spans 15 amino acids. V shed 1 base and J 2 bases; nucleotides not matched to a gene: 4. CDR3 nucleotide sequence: TGTGCCAGCAGTTACTTCCCACAGGGGAACTATGGCTACACCTTC. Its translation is CASSYFPQGNYGYTF.

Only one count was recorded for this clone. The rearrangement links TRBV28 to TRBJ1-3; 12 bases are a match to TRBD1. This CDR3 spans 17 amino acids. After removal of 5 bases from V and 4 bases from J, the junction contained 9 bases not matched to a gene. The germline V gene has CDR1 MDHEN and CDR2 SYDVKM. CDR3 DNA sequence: TGTGCCAGCAGTACCCGGGACAGGGGGCTATGGGGAAACACCATATATTTT. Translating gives CASSTRDRGLWGNTIYF.

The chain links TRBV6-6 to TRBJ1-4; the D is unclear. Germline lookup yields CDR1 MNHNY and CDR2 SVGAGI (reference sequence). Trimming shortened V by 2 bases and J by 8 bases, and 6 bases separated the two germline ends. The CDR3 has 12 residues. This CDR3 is CASSYPREKLFF. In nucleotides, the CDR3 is TGTGCCAGCAGTTACCCCCGAGAAAAACTGTTTTTT.

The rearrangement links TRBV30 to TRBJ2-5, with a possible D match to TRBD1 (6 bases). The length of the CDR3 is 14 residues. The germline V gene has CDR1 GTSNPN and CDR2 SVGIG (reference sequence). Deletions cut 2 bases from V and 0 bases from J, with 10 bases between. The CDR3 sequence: CAWSTGLNQETQYF. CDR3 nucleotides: TGTGCCTGGAGTACAGGGTTAAACCAAGAGACCCAGTACTTC.

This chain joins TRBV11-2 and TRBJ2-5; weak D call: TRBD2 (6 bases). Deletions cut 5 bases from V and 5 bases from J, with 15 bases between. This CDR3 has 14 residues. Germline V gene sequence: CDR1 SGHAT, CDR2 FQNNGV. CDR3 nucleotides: TGTGCCAGCAGCGGAGGGACCCTGGTGGAGACCCAGTACTTC. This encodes CASSGGTLVETQYF.

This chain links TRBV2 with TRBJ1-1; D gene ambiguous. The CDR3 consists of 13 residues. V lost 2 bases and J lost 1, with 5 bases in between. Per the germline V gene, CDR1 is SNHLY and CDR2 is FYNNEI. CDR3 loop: CASSEQQNTEAFF. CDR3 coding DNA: TGTGCCAGCAGTGAACAACAGAACACTGAAGCTTTCTTT.

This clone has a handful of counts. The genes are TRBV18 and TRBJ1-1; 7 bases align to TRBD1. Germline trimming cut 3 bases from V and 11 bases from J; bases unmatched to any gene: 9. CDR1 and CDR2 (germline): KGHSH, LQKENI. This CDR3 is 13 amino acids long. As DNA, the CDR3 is TGTGCCAGCTCACCTGGCCAGGGGGGGCACGCTTTCTTT. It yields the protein CASSPGQGGHAFF. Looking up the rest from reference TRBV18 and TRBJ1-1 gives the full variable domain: NAGVMQNPRHLVRRRGQEARLRCSPMKGHSHVYWYRQLPEEGLKFMVYLQKENIIDESGMPKERFSAEFPKEGPSILRIQQVVRGDSAAYFCASSPGQGGHAFFGQGTRLTVV.

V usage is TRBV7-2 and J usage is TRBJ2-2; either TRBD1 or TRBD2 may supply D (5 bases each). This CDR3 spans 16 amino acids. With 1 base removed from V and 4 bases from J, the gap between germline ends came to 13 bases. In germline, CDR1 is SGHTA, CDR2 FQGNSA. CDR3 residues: CASSLGSRGVTGELFF. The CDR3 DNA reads TGTGCCAGCAGCTTAGGTTCTAGAGGGGTCACCGGGGAGCTGTTTTTT.

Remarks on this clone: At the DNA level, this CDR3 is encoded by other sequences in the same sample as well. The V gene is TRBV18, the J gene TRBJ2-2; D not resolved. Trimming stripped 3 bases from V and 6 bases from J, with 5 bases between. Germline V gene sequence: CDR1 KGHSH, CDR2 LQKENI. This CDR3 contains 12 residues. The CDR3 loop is CASSPLAGELFF. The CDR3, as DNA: TGTGCCAGCTCACCTCTTGCCGGGGAGCTGTTTTTT.

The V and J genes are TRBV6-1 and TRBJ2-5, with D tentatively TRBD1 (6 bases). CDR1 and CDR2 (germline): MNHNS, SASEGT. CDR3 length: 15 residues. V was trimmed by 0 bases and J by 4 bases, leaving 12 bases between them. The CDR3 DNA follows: TGTGCCAGCAGTGAAGCCCCCCTAGGGGGAGAGACCCAGTACTTC. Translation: CASSEAPLGGETQYF.

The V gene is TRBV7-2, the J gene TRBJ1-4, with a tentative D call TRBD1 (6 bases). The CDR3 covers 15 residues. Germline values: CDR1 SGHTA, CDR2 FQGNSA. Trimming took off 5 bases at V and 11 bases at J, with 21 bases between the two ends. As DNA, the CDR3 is TGTGCCAGCAGCGGAGGGGGGGAACATCGGAGGAAACTGTTTTTT. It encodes CASSGGGEHRRKLFF.

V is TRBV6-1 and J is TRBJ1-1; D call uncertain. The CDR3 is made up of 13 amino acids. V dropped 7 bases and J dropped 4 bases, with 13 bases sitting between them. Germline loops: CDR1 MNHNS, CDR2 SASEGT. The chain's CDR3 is CASKGLEGTEAFF. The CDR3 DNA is TGTGCCAGCAAAGGGTTGGAAGGCACTGAAGCTTTCTTT.

The CDR3 protein is CAWTLTRRNTEAFF. The CDR3, as DNA: TGTGCCTGGACCCTGACTAGGAGAAACACTGAAGCTTTCTTT. This chain uses TRBV30 with TRBJ1-1, with D unresolved. CDR3 length: 14 amino acids. Germline lookup yields CDR1 GTSNPN and CDR2 SVGIG (reference sequence). V lost 4 bases and J lost 2, with 14 bases in between.

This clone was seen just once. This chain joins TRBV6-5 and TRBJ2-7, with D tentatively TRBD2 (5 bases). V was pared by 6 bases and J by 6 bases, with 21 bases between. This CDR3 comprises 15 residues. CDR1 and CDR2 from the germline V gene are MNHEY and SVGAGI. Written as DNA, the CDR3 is TGTGCCAGCAGATCGGACCTTCTGGTGGACTGCGAGCAGTACTTC. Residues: CASRSDLLVDCEQYF.

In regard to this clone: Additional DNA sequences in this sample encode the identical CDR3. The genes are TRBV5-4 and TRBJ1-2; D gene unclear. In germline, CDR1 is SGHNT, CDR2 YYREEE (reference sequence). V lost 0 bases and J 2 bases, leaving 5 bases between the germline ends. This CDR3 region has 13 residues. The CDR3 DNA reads TGTGCCAGCAGCTTGGACAGAAACTATGGCTACACCTTC. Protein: CASSLDRNYGYTF.

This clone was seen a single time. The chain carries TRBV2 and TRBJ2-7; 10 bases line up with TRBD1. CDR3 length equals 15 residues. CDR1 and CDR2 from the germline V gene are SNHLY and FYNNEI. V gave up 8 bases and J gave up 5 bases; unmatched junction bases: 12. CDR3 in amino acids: CASGGGQGFFNEQYF. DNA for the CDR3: TGTGCCAGCGGGGGGGGACAGGGGTTTTTTAACGAGCAGTACTTC.

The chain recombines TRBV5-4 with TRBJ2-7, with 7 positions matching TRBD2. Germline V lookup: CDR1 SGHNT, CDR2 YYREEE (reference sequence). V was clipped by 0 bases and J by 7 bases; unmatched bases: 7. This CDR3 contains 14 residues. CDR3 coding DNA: TGTGCCAGCAGCTTGGGCGGGAGTTTATGGGAGCAGTACTTC. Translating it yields CASSLGGSLWEQYF.

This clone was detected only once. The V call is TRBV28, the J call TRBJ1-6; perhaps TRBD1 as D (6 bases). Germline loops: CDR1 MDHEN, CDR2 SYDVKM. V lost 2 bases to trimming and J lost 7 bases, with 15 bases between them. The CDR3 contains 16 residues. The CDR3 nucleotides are TGTGCCAGCAGTTTAAATGCACAGGGCGGAAATTCACCCCTCCACTTT. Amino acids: CASSLNAQGGNSPLHF.

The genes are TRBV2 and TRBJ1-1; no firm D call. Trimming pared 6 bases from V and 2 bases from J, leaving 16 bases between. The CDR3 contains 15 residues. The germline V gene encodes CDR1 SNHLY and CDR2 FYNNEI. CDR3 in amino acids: CASRVAGLGNTEAFF. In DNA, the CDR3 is TGTGCCAGCAGGGTCGCCGGGTTGGGTAACACTGAAGCTTTCTTT.

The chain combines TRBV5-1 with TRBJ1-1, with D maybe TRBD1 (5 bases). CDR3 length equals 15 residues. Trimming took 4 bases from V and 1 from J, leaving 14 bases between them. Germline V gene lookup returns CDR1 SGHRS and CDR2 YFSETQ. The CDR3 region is CASSPGGMWNTEAFF. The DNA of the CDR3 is TGCGCCAGCAGCCCGGGGGGGATGTGGAACACTGAAGCTTTCTTT.

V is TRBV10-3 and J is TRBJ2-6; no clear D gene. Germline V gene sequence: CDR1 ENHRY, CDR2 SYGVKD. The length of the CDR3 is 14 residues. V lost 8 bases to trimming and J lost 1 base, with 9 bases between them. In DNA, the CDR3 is TGTGCCATCGGTATGGTATCTGGGGCCAACGTCCTGACTTTC. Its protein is CAIGMVSGANVLTF.

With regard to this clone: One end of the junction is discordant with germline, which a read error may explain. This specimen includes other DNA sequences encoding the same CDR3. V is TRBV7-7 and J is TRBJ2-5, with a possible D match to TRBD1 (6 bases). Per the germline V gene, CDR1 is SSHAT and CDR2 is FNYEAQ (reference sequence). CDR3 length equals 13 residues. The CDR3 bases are TGTGCTAGCAGCCAGGACAGACAAGAGACCCAGTACTTC. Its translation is CASSQDRQETQYF.

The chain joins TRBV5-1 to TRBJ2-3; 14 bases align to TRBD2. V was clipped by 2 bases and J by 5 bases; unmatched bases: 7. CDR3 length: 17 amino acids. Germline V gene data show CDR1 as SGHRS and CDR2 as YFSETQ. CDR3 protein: CASSLLTSGGAGDTQYF. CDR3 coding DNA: TGCGCCAGCAGCTTACTGACTAGCGGGGGGGCAGGAGATACGCAGTATTTT.

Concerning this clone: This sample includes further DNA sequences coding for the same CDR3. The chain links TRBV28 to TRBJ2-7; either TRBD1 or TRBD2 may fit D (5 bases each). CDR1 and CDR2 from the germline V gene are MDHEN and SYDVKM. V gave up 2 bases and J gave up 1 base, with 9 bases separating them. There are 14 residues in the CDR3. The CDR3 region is CASSLGTVSYEQYF. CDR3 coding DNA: TGTGCCAGCAGTTTAGGGACGGTTTCCTACGAGCAGTACTTC.

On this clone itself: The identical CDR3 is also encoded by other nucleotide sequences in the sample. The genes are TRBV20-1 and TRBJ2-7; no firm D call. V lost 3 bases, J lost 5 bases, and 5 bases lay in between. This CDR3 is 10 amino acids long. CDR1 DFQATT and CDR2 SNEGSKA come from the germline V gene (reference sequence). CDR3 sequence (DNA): TGCAGTGCTAGTGTGGACGAGCAGTACTTC. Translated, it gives CSASVDEQYF.

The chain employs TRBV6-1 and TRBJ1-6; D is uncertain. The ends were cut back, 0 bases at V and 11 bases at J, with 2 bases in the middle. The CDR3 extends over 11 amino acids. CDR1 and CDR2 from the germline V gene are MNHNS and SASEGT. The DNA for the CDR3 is TGTGCCAGCAGTGAAGCGGCACCCCTCCACTTT. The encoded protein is CASSEAAPLHF.

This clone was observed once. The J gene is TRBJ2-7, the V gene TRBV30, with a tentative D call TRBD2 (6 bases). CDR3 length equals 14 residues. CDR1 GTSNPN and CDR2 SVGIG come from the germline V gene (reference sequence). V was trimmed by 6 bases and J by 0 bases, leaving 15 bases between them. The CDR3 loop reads CACTGTGSSYEQYF. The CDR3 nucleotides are TGTGCCTGTACCGGGACTGGGAGCTCCTACGAGCAGTACTTC.

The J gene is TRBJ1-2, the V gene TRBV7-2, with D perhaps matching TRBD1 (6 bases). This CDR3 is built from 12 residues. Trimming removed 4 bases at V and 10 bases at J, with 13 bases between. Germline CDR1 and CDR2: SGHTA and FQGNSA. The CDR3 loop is CASSSGWTAYTF. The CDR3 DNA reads TGTGCCAGCAGCTCGGGATGGACAGCCTACACCTTC.

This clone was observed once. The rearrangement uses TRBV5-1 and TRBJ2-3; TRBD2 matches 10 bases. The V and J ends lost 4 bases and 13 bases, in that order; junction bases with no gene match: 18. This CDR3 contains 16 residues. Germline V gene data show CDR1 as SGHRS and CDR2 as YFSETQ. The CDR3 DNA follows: TGCGCCAGCAGCCTATATGGGGACCGGACTAGCGGTGTGGAGTATTTT. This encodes CASSLYGDRTSGVEYF.

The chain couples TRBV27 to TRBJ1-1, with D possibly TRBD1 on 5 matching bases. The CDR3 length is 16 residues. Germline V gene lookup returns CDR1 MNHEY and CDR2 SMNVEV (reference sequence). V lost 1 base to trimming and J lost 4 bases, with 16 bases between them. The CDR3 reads CASSLFIGGISTEAFF. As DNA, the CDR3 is TGTGCCAGCAGTTTATTCATTGGGGGAATAAGCACTGAAGCTTTCTTT.